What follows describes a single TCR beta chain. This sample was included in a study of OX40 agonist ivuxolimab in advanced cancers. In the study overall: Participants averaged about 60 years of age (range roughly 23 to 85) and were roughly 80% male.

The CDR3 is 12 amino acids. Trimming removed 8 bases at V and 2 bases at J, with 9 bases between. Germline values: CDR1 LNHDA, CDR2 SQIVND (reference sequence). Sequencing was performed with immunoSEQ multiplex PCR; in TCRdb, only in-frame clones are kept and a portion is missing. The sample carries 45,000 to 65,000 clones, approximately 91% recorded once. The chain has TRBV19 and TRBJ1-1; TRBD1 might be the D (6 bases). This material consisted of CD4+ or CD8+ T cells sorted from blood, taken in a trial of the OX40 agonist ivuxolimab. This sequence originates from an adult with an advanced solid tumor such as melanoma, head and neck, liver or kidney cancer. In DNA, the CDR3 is TGTGCCAGTGGACAGATTAACACTGAAGCTTTCTTT. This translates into CASGQINTEAFF. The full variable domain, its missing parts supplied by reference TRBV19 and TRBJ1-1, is DGGITQSPKYLFRKEGQNVTLSCEQNLNHDAMYWYRQDPGQGLRLIYYSQIVNDFQKGDIAEGYSVSREKKESFPLTVTSAQKNPTAFYLCASGQINTEAFFGQGTRLTVV.